Following are 32 T cell receptor beta chains from one sample sequenced in a study of beta chain features in type 1 diabetes. The investigators reverse transcribed all of the isolated RNA, so they sequenced expressed TCRB transcripts. The assay was immunoSEQ multiplex PCR, and TCRdb's table has in-frame clones only and misses some. The repertoire holds 900,000 or so clones, about a sixth seen once, with roughly 0.025% in the top ten. Sequencing input: naive CD4+ T cells from blood. The receptors stem from a woman between 18 and 29 years old in good health.

The V call is TRBV14, the J call TRBJ2-3; D not certain. Trimming stripped 0 bases from V and 1 base from J, with 14 bases between. Germline CDR1 reads SGHDN; CDR2 reads FVKESK. This CDR3 has 17 amino acids. CDR3 bases: TGTGCCAGCAGCCAAGAGGTAGTCGTTAGTGGCACAGATACGCAGTATTTT. Its protein is CASSQEVVVSGTDTQYF.

The chain has TRBV19 and TRBJ1-5, with 7 bases matching TRBD1. CDR3 length: 13 residues. Losses at the gene ends were 4 bases for V and 9 bases for J; bases not matched to a gene: 6. Germline lookup yields CDR1 LNHDA and CDR2 SQIVND (reference sequence). This CDR3 reads CASSTRDSGPQHF. The CDR3 region has the DNA TGTGCCAGTAGTACCCGGGACAGTGGGCCCCAGCATTTT.

V is TRBV10-3 and J is TRBJ2-7; 7 bases match TRBD2. The length of the CDR3 is 14 residues. Losses at the gene ends were 6 bases for V and 6 bases for J; bases not matched to a gene: 11. Germline assignment: CDR1 ENHRY and CDR2 SYGVKD. In DNA form, the CDR3 reads TGTGCCATCAGAAATAGCGGGTTACGAGGCGAGCAGTACTTC. Residues: CAIRNSGLRGEQYF.

This clone was seen a handful of times. This chain links TRBV18 with TRBJ1-1; 8 positions agree with TRBD1. This CDR3 spans 14 amino acids. Germline V CDR1 and CDR2: KGHSH, LQKENI. V was pared by 5 bases and J by 5 bases, with 7 bases of the junction left unmatched. As DNA, the CDR3 is TGTGCCAGCTCAGGCAGGGGGCAGATGACTGAAGCTTTCTTT. This gives the protein CASSGRGQMTEAFF.

The V gene is TRBV6-6, the J gene TRBJ1-5, with TRBD1 identical over 9 bases. The CDR3 loop spans 15 amino acids. Germline trimming cut 2 bases from V and 6 bases from J; bases unmatched to any gene: 5. Germline V gives CDR1 MNHNY, CDR2 SVGAGI (reference sequence). The CDR3 is CASSYPGTGIQPQHF. The CDR3 bases are TGTGCCAGCAGTTACCCCGGGACAGGGATTCAGCCCCAGCATTTT.

This chain connects TRBV7-8 to TRBJ2-5; 8 positions match TRBD2. V was pared by 1 base and J by 4 bases, with 11 bases of the junction left unmatched. In germline, CDR1 is SGHVS, CDR2 FQNEAQ. CDR3 length equals 17 residues. The CDR3 nucleotides read TGTGCCAGCAGCTTAGGAGCGGGGGATTCCCCACGAGAGACCCAGTACTTC. It specifies CASSLGAGDSPRETQYF.

This clone was seen only a few times. The V call is TRBV18, the J call TRBJ1-4, with 7 bases that match TRBD1. This CDR3 has 13 amino acids. Trimming removed 3 bases from V and 7 bases from J; junction bases left unmatched: 2. Germline CDR1 reads KGHSH; CDR2 reads LQKENI. The CDR3 region has the DNA TGTGCCAGCTCACCCTACAGGGGTGAAAAACTGTTTTTT. Its translation is CASSPYRGEKLFF.

The chain has TRBV6-5 and TRBJ2-7; 8 bases match TRBD1. The CDR3 extends over 14 amino acids. V was pared by 4 bases and J by 8 bases, with 10 bases of the junction left unmatched. Germline V gives CDR1 MNHEY, CDR2 SVGAGI. CDR3 amino acids: CASSSGQGRAQQYF. The CDR3 region has the DNA TGTGCCAGCAGTTCCGGACAGGGCCGTGCTCAGCAGTACTTC.

This clone was observed a handful of times. This sequence joins TRBV11-2 and TRBJ2-4; no definite D call. Per germline, CDR1 SGHAT and CDR2 FQNNGV. V lost 10 bases and J 8 bases, leaving 12 bases between the germline ends. The CDR3 extends over 11 amino acids. The CDR3 nucleotides read TGTGCCACTCGAGAGCACGACATTCAGTACTTC. This gives the protein CATREHDIQYF.

This clone was found a few times. The rearrangement joins TRBV9 to TRBJ2-7; D is perhaps TRBD1 (6 bases). CDR1 and CDR2 from the germline V gene are SGDLS and YYNGEE. This CDR3 is 15 amino acids long. Trimming pared 4 bases from V and 5 bases from J, leaving 19 bases between. CDR3 coding DNA: TGTGCCAGCAGCTTACGAGTAGGTGAGGGGGACGAGCAGTACTTC. Its protein is CASSLRVGEGDEQYF.

In its sample, this clone was seen a few times. The chain carries TRBV9 and TRBJ2-1; D gene ambiguous. Trimming took 0 bases from V and 0 from J, leaving 13 bases between them. Germline V CDR1 and CDR2: SGDLS, YYNGEE. The CDR3 covers 17 residues. CDR3 nucleotides: TGTGCCAGCAGCGTAGGGTATATCTCGAGCTCCTACAATGAGCAGTTCTTC. Its protein product is CASSVGYISSSYNEQFF.

This chain joins TRBV9 and TRBJ2-3, with D perhaps TRBD1 (5 bases). The CDR3 sequence is 15 residues long. Germline V gene lookup returns CDR1 SGDLS and CDR2 YYNGEE. Trimming shortened V by 7 bases and J by 2 bases, and 17 bases separated the two germline ends. CDR3 region: CASGFGHSNTDTQYF. The CDR3, as DNA: TGTGCCAGCGGTTTTGGACACAGCAACACAGATACGCAGTATTTT. The variable domain in full, completed from reference TRBV9 and TRBJ2-3, reads DSGVTQTPKHLITATGQRVTLRCSPRSGDLSVYWYQQSLDQGLQFLIQYYNGEERAKGNILERFSAQQFPDLHSELNLSSLELGDSALYFCASGFGHSNTDTQYFGPGTRLTVL.

The table lists this clone with a few counts. The V gene is TRBV10-1, the J gene TRBJ2-5; TRBD1 might be the D (6 bases). The germline V gene has CDR1 WNHNN and CDR2 SYGVQD (reference sequence). Trimming left V 1 base short and J 9 bases short, with 12 bases between. This CDR3 comprises 13 residues. The CDR3 protein is CASSEFHRDPQYF. CDR3 nucleotide sequence: TGCGCCAGCAGTGAGTTCCACAGGGACCCCCAGTACTTC.

In its sample, this clone was seen a few times. The genes are TRBV2 and TRBJ1-5, with TRBD1 matching over 11 bases. This CDR3 comprises 14 residues. The germline V gene encodes CDR1 SNHLY and CDR2 FYNNEI. The trim removed 4 bases at V and 7 bases at J, leaving 3 bases unmatched. CDR3 DNA sequence: TGTGCCAGCAGTGGGACAGGGGGCGTCCAGCCCCAGCATTTT. It specifies CASSGTGGVQPQHF.

This clone has just a few counts. The rearrangement uses TRBV19 and TRBJ2-5, with 12 bases lining up with TRBD2. J gave up 7 bases and V 5 bases, and 11 bases lay outside the gene matches. Germline loops: CDR1 LNHDA, CDR2 SQIVND (reference sequence). There are 16 residues in the CDR3. The CDR3 DNA reads TGTGCCAGTAGTGCCCGACTAGCGGGGGAAGAGGTGACCCAGTACTTC. Encoded protein: CASSARLAGEEVTQYF.

This clone was found a few times. The chain is built from TRBV6-5 and TRBJ2-5; D unresolved. V lost 10 bases to trimming and J lost 2 bases, with 5 bases between them. This CDR3 contains 10 residues. Germline V gene data show CDR1 as MNHEY and CDR2 as SVGAGI. CDR3 sequence reads: CATGQETQYF. CDR3 nucleotide sequence: TGTGCCACCGGTCAAGAGACCCAGTACTTC.

This clone was seen only a few times. The rearrangement joins TRBV7-6 to TRBJ2-3; D is possibly TRBD2 (5 bases). From germline, CDR1 is SGHVS and CDR2 FNYEAQ. Deletions cut 5 bases from V and 4 bases from J, with 10 bases between. This CDR3 region has 13 residues. DNA for the CDR3: TGTGCCAGCAGCCACGTAGCGTCAGATACGCAGTATTTT. Translated, it gives CASSHVASDTQYF. The full variable domain, its missing parts supplied by reference TRBV7-6 and TRBJ2-3, is GAGVSQSPRYKVTKRGQDVALRCDPISGHVSLYWYRQALGQGPEFLTYFNYEAQQDKSGLPNDRFSAERPEGSISTLTIQRTEQRDSAMYRCASSHVASDTQYFGPGTRLTVL.

This chain uses TRBV28 with TRBJ2-7; 9 nucleotides line up with TRBD2. The V and J ends lost 2 bases and 6 bases, in that order; junction bases with no gene match: 5. CDR3 size: 14 residues. In germline, CDR1 is MDHEN, CDR2 SYDVKM. In DNA form, the CDR3 reads TGTGCCAGCAGTTTAATTAGCGGGAGCTCCGAGCAGTACTTC. Translated, it gives CASSLISGSSEQYF.

The genes are TRBV18 and TRBJ2-5; no firm D call. V lost 2 bases to trimming and J lost 4 bases, with 11 bases between them. The CDR3 extends over 14 amino acids. Germline V gene sequence: CDR1 KGHSH, CDR2 LQKENI. CDR3 sequence reads: CASSPGNGRETQYF. CDR3 DNA: TGTGCCAGCTCACCAGGGAATGGAAGAGAGACCCAGTACTTC.

The chain couples TRBV5-1 to TRBJ2-4, with D tentatively TRBD2 (6 bases). Trimming removed 0 bases at V and 0 bases at J, with 10 bases between. The length of the CDR3 is 16 residues. Germline-derived CDR1 and CDR2 are SGHRS and YFSETQ. The CDR3 region has the DNA TGCGCCAGCAGCTTGGCCTCCGGGGGAGCCAAAAACATTCAGTACTTC. Its protein is CASSLASGGAKNIQYF.

This chain connects TRBV28 to TRBJ1-1, with TRBD1 identical over 7 bases. V shed 9 bases, J shed 8 bases, and the junction held 3 bases outside the gene matches. Germline V gene data show CDR1 as MDHEN and CDR2 as SYDVKM. The CDR3 totals 10 residues. The CDR3 spells CASSDREAFF. The DNA for the CDR3 is TGTGCCAGTTCGGACAGGGAAGCTTTCTTT.

The V call is TRBV4-1, the J call TRBJ1-4; possibly TRBD1 for D (6 bases). In germline, CDR1 is MGHRA, CDR2 YSYEKL. V was pared by 0 bases and J by 8 bases, with 16 bases between. There are 16 residues in the CDR3. CDR3 nucleotide sequence: TGCGCCAGCAGCCAAGATTTGGGGGGCCTGGGGGAAAAACTGTTTTTT. Encoded protein: CASSQDLGGLGEKLFF.

Here the CDR3 DNA reads TGCAGCGTTTTAAAAACAGATACGCAGTATTTT. This encodes CSVLKTDTQYF. This chain connects TRBV29-1 to TRBJ2-3; no reliable D call. There are 11 residues in the CDR3. V dropped 5 bases and J dropped 3 bases, with 6 bases sitting between them. Germline lookup yields CDR1 SQVTM and CDR2 ANQGSEA.

This clone was seen more than once but under ten times. This chain joins TRBV7-3 and TRBJ2-1, with D possibly being TRBD2 (5 bases). Trimming took off 1 base at V and 5 bases at J, with 6 bases between the two ends. The germline V gene encodes CDR1 SGHTA and CDR2 FQGTGA. There are 13 residues in the CDR3. Written as DNA, the CDR3 is TGTGCCAGCAGCTTAAAGCGGAACAATGAGCAGTTCTTC. Translated: CASSLKRNNEQFF. The full variable domain, completed using reference TRBV7-3 and TRBJ2-1, is GAGVSQTPSNKVTEKGKYVELRCDPISGHTALYWYRQSLGQGPEFLIYFQGTGAADDSGLPNDRFFAVRPEGSVSTLKIQRTERGDSAVYLCASSLKRNNEQFFGPGTRLTVL.

This clone was seen only a few times. The genes are TRBV2 and TRBJ2-7; perhaps TRBD2 as D (5 bases). V was pared by 5 bases and J by 2 bases, with 13 bases between. In germline, CDR1 is SNHLY, CDR2 FYNNEI. The CDR3 consists of 14 residues. CDR3 region: CASSLGVRTYEQYF. CDR3 DNA: TGTGCCAGCAGTCTCGGGGTCCGTACCTACGAGCAGTACTTC.

This clone was counted only a few times. The V gene is TRBV7-2, the J gene TRBJ1-3; maybe TRBD1 (6 bases). V lost 5 bases, J lost 9 bases, and 20 bases lay in between. This CDR3 is 15 amino acids long. CDR1 and CDR2 from the germline V gene are SGHTA and FQGNSA. CDR3 in amino acids: CASSTDLGGRGTIYF. CDR3 nucleotide sequence: TGTGCCAGCAGCACCGACCTAGGGGGTCGGGGCACCATATATTTT.

This sequence joins TRBV7-3 and TRBJ2-3, with a tentative D call TRBD2 (5 bases). The CDR3 is made up of 12 amino acids. V gave up 5 bases and J gave up 3 bases, with 6 bases separating them. Germline CDR1 and CDR2: SGHTA and FQGTGA. In DNA, the CDR3 is TGTGCCAGCAGCCGGAGGACAGATACGCAGTATTTT. Its protein product is CASSRRTDTQYF. The whole variable domain, filled in from reference TRBV7-3 and TRBJ2-3, reads GAGVSQTPSNKVTEKGKYVELRCDPISGHTALYWYRQSLGQGPEFLIYFQGTGAADDSGLPNDRFFAVRPEGSVSTLKIQRTERGDSAVYLCASSRRTDTQYFGPGTRLTVL.

This chain links TRBV11-1 with TRBJ2-4; 7 bases line up with TRBD2. The ends lost 5 bases at V and 0 bases at J; junction bases unmatched: 10. This CDR3 region has 17 residues. Germline V gene sequence: CDR1 SGHAT, CDR2 FQDESV (reference sequence). The CDR3 is CASSPYGGTQAKNIQYF. The CDR3 coding sequence is TGTGCCAGCAGCCCTTACGGGGGGACCCAAGCCAAAAACATTCAGTACTTC.

This clone has a count of ten or more. The chain joins TRBV28 to TRBJ2-4, with a possible D match to TRBD2 (6 bases). Germline values: CDR1 MDHEN, CDR2 SYDVKM. Trimming took off 4 bases at V and 8 bases at J, with 15 bases between the two ends. This CDR3 spans 14 amino acids. DNA of the CDR3: TGTGCCAGCAGTTCCCACGCGGAGGGATACATTCAGTACTTC. Protein: CASSSHAEGYIQYF.

The rearrangement joins TRBV5-4 to TRBJ1-1; D is ambiguous. This CDR3 comprises 16 residues. Between the trimmed V and J ends, which lost 3 bases and 4 bases, there was a span of 19 bases. From germline, CDR1 is SGHNT and CDR2 YYREEE (reference sequence). CDR3 DNA sequence: TGTGCCAGCAGCTCCTCGCCTCTACGGGGTTCCACTGAAGCTTTCTTT. Translated, it gives CASSSSPLRGSTEAFF.

This clone was counted a few times. V usage is TRBV6-1 and J usage is TRBJ2-1, with 9 bases fitting TRBD2. CDR3 length: 17 amino acids. V lost 4 bases and J lost 7; bases outside the gene matches: 14. Germline CDR1 and CDR2: MNHNS and SASEGT. The CDR3, as DNA: TGTGCCAGCAGTGCCTCCGGTATAGCGGGAGCTTGGAATGAGCAGTTCTTC. Protein: CASSASGIAGAWNEQFF.

This clone was seen more than once but under ten times. The V call is TRBV13, the J call TRBJ2-2; D might be TRBD2 (5 bases). V was trimmed by 4 bases and J by 2 bases, leaving 11 bases between them. The V gene's germline CDR1 is PRHDT and CDR2 FYEKMQ (reference sequence). The CDR3 consists of 15 residues. The CDR3 DNA is TGTGCCAGCAGCTCTAGCCTGACAAACACCGGGGAGCTGTTTTTT. Encoded protein: CASSSSLTNTGELFF.